This T cell receptor beta chain was found in a study of T cell responses to AZD1222 COVID-19 vaccine. Points from the study as a whole: After two AZD1222 doses, spike-specific TCR breadth and depth rose versus day 0. Females made up more of the donors, who were largely white British, and clonal diversity may have come out too low.

With respect to this clone: What it recognizes is unknown.

The V gene end was trimmed by 1 base and the J gene end by 7 bases; junction bases not matched to a gene: 14. The CDR3 runs to 17 residues. Germline CDR1 reads GTSNPN; CDR2 reads SVGIG (reference sequence). Generated by immunoSEQ multiplex PCR, the TCRdb table keeps only in-frame clones and is missing some. The sample holds 130,000 to 150,000 clones, about nine tenths seen once. The sequence was collected from an adult in good health. The chain recombines TRBV30 with TRBJ1-4; 8 nucleotides align to TRBD1. The sequencing used peripheral blood, collected on day 0 of MenACWY control vaccination. CDR3 sequence: CAWSGTGNLVLGEKLFF. The CDR3 DNA sequence: TGTGCCTGGAGTGGGACAGGGAACTTAGTTCTTGGTGAAAAACTGTTTTTT.